This is a list of T cell receptor beta chains from one sample in a study of vaccination and CD4 T cells after COVID-19. These receptors are not linked to any known antigen. Each CDR3 protein gets one entry after TCRdb re-called the PCR reads with MiXCR. Altogether about 13,000 distinct CDR3 sequences are present, roughly 45% being singletons, with the ten largest covering 7.5% to 9.5%. The starting material was CD4+ T cells from blood, cultured in vitro, obtained after SARS-CoV-2 vaccination. The receptors were sampled from a human donor who had recovered from COVID-19. Each CDR3 is given with its conserved first and last residue. The D gene is left open where the match is weak. Size tells how often a clone was seen (once, few, many) or the class of an expanded clone, and some rows leave it out.

j_call clone_size d_call v_call cdr3_aa cdr3_nt
TRBJ1-2 NA TRBD1 TRBV5-1 CASSSTGGNYGYTF TGCGCCAGCAGCTCGACAGGGGGCAACTATGGCTACACCTTC
TRBJ2-3 NA NA TRBV12-3/TRBV12-4 CASSSIDTQYF TGTGCCAGCAGTTCGATAGATACGCAGTATTTT
TRBJ2-2 few TRBD2 TRBV2 CASRTGTSGRLVTGELFF TGTGCCAGCAGAACCGGGACTAGCGGGAGACTTGTCACCGGGGAGCTGTTTTTT
TRBJ1-6 few NA TRBV28 CASSPGHSPLHF TGTGCCAGCAGTCCAGGTCATTCACCCCTCCACTTT
TRBJ2-5 NA NA TRBV18 CASSPEETQYF TGTGCCAGCTCACCAGAGGAGACCCAGTACTTC
TRBJ1-2 NA NA TRBV7-8 CASSLRDYGYTF TGTGCCAGCAGCTTACGAGACTATGGCTACACCTTC
TRBJ2-1 NA TRBD1 TRBV18 CASSPGQGNYNEQFF TGTGCCAGCTCACCTGGACAGGGTAACTACAATGAGCAGTTCTTC
TRBJ2-2 NA NA TRBV18 CASSPSSLGELFF TGTGCCAGCTCACCCTCGAGCCTCGGGGAGCTGTTTTTT
TRBJ2-7 medium-sized NA TRBV27 CASSLTGGRYEQYF TGTGCCAGCAGTTTGACGGGGGGCCGGTACGAGCAGTACTTC
TRBJ1-1 once NA TRBV7-3 CASGFGGDTEAFF TGTGCCAGTGGGTTCGGGGGAGACACTGAAGCTTTCTTT
TRBJ2-2 medium-sized NA TRBV24-1 CATSDYRDTGELFF TGTGCCACCAGTGATTACAGGGACACCGGGGAGCTGTTTTTT
TRBJ2-2 NA TRBD1 TRBV9 CASSVGTGDFGELFF TGTGCCAGCAGCGTAGGGACAGGGGATTTCGGGGAGCTGTTTTTT
TRBJ2-7 few NA TRBV28 CASSLGSGFSYEQYF TGTGCCAGCAGTTTGGGGAGCGGATTCTCCTACGAGCAGTACTTC
TRBJ2-5 NA TRBD1 TRBV6-1 CASRKTGGTETQYF TGTGCCAGCAGAAAGACAGGGGGCACGGAGACCCAGTACTTC
TRBJ1-1 NA NA TRBV7-9 CASSFTGMNTEAFF TGTGCCAGCAGCTTCACAGGGATGAACACTGAAGCTTTCTTT
TRBJ2-7 NA NA TRBV20-1 CSAPAPAYEQYF TGCAGTGCCCCTGCGCCCGCCTACGAGCAGTACTTC
TRBJ2-7 few TRBD2 TRBV12-3/TRBV12-4 CASSLGREGYEQYF TGTGCCAGCAGTTTAGGGCGGGAGGGCTACGAGCAGTACTTC
TRBJ2-2 few NA TRBV2 CASSEQGSNTGELFF TGTGCCAGCAGTGAACAGGGATCTAATACCGGGGAGCTGTTTTTT
TRBJ2-5 NA NA TRBV30 CAWSPPGQRTAQYF TGTGCCTGGAGTCCCCCCGGACAGCGAACGGCCCAGTACTTC
TRBJ2-2 NA NA TRBV5-1 CASSFQGTGELFF TGCGCCAGCAGCTTTCAGGGCACCGGGGAGCTGTTTTTT
TRBJ2-7 NA NA TRBV7-2 CASSLMRWEQYF TGTGCCAGCAGCTTAATGAGGTGGGAGCAGTACTTC
TRBJ1-2 NA NA TRBV28 CASTFQGTLGYTF TGTGCCAGCACGTTTCAGGGTACTCTTGGCTACACCTTC
TRBJ1-1 few NA TRBV7-2 CASSFMANTEAFF TGTGCCAGCAGCTTTATGGCGAACACTGAAGCTTTCTTT
TRBJ1-1 NA NA TRBV19 CASSIGMNTEAFF TGTGCCAGTAGTATAGGCATGAACACTGAAGCTTTCTTT
TRBJ1-5 NA NA TRBV28 CASGRLRAYQPQHF TGTGCCAGCGGACGTCTCCGGGCCTATCAGCCCCAGCATTTT
TRBJ1-1 NA NA TRBV7-9 CASSFDWTEAFF TGTGCCAGCAGCTTCGATTGGACTGAAGCTTTCTTT
TRBJ2-1 few NA TRBV6-1 CASRSTGTIRSSYNEQFF TGTGCCAGCAGATCGACCGGGACAATCAGAAGCTCCTACAATGAGCAGTTCTTC
TRBJ1-1 NA NA TRBV20-1 CSTMEGDTEAFF TGCAGTACCATGGAGGGGGACACTGAAGCTTTCTTT
TRBJ1-6 few NA TRBV20-1 CSASRGDLSYNSPLHF TGCAGTGCTAGCCGAGGGGATCTCTCCTATAATTCACCCCTCCACTTT
TRBJ2-1 NA TRBD2 TRBV30 CAWSDRLAGGPYEQFF TGTGCCTGGAGTGACCGACTAGCGGGAGGGCCCTATGAGCAGTTCTTC
TRBJ2-2 NA TRBD2 TRBV7-3 CASSSPSGSTGELFF TGTGCCAGCAGCAGCCCTAGCGGGAGTACCGGGGAGCTGTTTTTT
TRBJ1-5 few NA TRBV7-9 CASSLELGVSNQPQHF TGTGCCAGCAGCTTAGAATTAGGGGTTAGCAATCAGCCCCAGCATTTT
TRBJ2-1 once NA TRBV9 CASRHRETSEQFF TGTGCCAGCAGGCATAGGGAGACTAGTGAGCAGTTCTTC
TRBJ1-5 NA TRBD1 TRBV6-1 CASSPTTGSNQPQHF TGTGCCAGCAGTCCCACGACAGGGAGCAATCAGCCCCAGCATTTT
TRBJ2-1 NA NA TRBV2 CASGKLAEEQFF TGTGCCAGCGGGAAGCTAGCCGAGGAGCAGTTCTTC
TRBJ2-1 few TRBD2 TRBV6-2/TRBV6-3 CASSVRTSGYNEQFF TGTGCCAGCAGTGTACGGACTAGCGGCTACAATGAGCAGTTCTTC
TRBJ2-2 NA TRBD1 TRBV11-3 CASSSRTGKAGELFF TGTGCCAGCAGCAGCAGGACAGGGAAGGCCGGGGAGCTGTTTTTT
TRBJ2-5 few TRBD2 TRBV9 CASSPEETSAIETQYF TGTGCCAGCAGCCCAGAGGAGACTAGCGCTATAGAGACCCAGTACTTC
TRBJ2-5 NA TRBD2 TRBV20-1 CSARNLAGVVETQYF TGCAGTGCTAGGAATTTAGCGGGAGTGGTAGAGACCCAGTACTTC
TRBJ1-1 few NA TRBV20-1 CSARELSVWMNTEAFF TGCAGTGCTAGAGAACTATCTGTATGGATGAACACTGAAGCTTTCTTT